Each of the 10 T cell receptor beta chains below was sequenced from the same sample in a study of PD-L1 blockade in urothelial cancer. Sequenced by immunoSEQ multiplex PCR; TCRdb stores in-frame clones only, minus some. The sample comprises about 26,000 clones, 80% to 90% of which are singletons, and approximately 31% rests with the top ten. The sequencing here drew on PBMCs, taken around atezolizumab (anti-PD-L1) treatment. These receptors originate from a man in his fifties or sixties with urothelial cancer.

The J gene is TRBJ2-1, the V gene TRBV19; D gene uncertain. V lost 8 bases and J lost 2, with 13 bases in between. CDR3 size: 14 residues. Germline CDR1 and CDR2: LNHDA and SQIVND (reference sequence). Written as DNA, the CDR3 is TGTGCCAGTTCGACTCTGTTCCCCTACAATGAGCAGTTCTTC. Amino acids: CASSTLFPYNEQFF.

This clone was seen once. The V gene is TRBV30, the J gene TRBJ2-1; TRBD1 matches 7 bases. The ends lost 2 bases at V and 3 bases at J; junction bases unmatched: 4. CDR1 and CDR2 from the germline V gene are GTSNPN and SVGIG (reference sequence). The CDR3 is 14 amino acids. CDR3 coding DNA: TGTGCCTGGAGTCCGGGACAGCGCTACAATGAGCAGTTCTTC. This gives the protein CAWSPGQRYNEQFF.

The chain is built from TRBV10-3 and TRBJ2-2; 12 bases map to TRBD1. In germline, CDR1 is ENHRY, CDR2 SYGVKD. The junction had 6 bases not matched to a gene; V was cut back by 6 bases and J by 7 bases. The CDR3 is made up of 15 amino acids. The CDR3 reads CAIRPGQGAIGELFF. DNA of the CDR3: TGTGCCATCAGGCCGGGACAGGGGGCAATCGGGGAGCTGTTTTTT.

The CDR3 coding sequence is TGCAGCGTTAAGTCCCGGGGGGTTGCAGGTCAGCCCCAGCATTTT. It yields the protein CSVKSRGVAGQPQHF. The chain is built from TRBV29-1 and TRBJ1-5; D perhaps matches TRBD1 (5 bases). The CDR3 is 15 amino acids. The ends were cut back, 5 bases at V and 6 bases at J, with 20 bases in the middle. The germline gives CDR1 SQVTM, CDR2 ANQGSEA.

The chain is built from TRBV7-2 and TRBJ2-1, with TRBD2 as a possible D gene (5 bases). The CDR3 consists of 12 residues. CDR1 SGHTA and CDR2 FQGNSA come from the germline V gene. V was cut by 2 bases and J by 9 bases, with 8 bases left in between. CDR3 in DNA: TGTGCCAGCAGCTTACTAGCTCGTGAGCAGTTCTTC. Encoded protein: CASSLLAREQFF.

The chain links TRBV4-2 to TRBJ1-5; D gene uncertain. V was cut by 1 base and J by 4 bases, with 14 bases left in between. The CDR3 sequence is 16 residues long. Germline V CDR1 and CDR2: LGHNA, YNFKEQ. CDR3 sequence reads: CASSQGLEVVNQPQHF. CDR3 nucleotides: TGTGCCAGCAGCCAAGGTCTGGAGGTAGTAAATCAGCCCCAGCATTTT.

This chain connects TRBV7-8 to TRBJ2-7, with 9 bases aligning to TRBD1. Losses at the gene ends were 0 bases for V and 6 bases for J; bases not matched to a gene: 6. Germline-derived CDR1 and CDR2 are SGHVS and FQNEAQ. The CDR3 is 15 residues long. The CDR3 protein is CASSLADRGPVEQYF. The CDR3 DNA reads as TGTGCCAGCAGCTTAGCGGACAGGGGTCCAGTCGAGCAGTACTTC.

The chain combines TRBV6-1 with TRBJ2-5; D not certain. The CDR3 loop spans 12 amino acids. The germline CDR1 and CDR2 sequences are MNHNS and SASEGT. The germline V and J ends were trimmed by 5 bases and 5 bases, with 9 bases remaining between them. The CDR3 loop is CASSPEKETQYF. CDR3 sequence (DNA): TGTGCCAGCAGTCCCGAGAAGGAGACCCAGTACTTC.

CDR3 sequence (DNA): TGCGCCAGCAGCTTGGGGGGACAGGGGGCCCAAGAGACCCAGTACTTC. This codes for CASSLGGQGAQETQYF. J is TRBJ2-5 and V is TRBV5-1; 12 bases match TRBD1. The CDR3 is 16 residues long. CDR1 SGHRS and CDR2 YFSETQ come from the germline V gene. The V segment lost 0 bases and the J segment 1 base; nucleotides outside the gene matches: 1. Combining the CDR3 with reference TRBV5-1 and TRBJ2-5 gives the whole variable domain KAGVTQTPRYLIKTRGQQVTLSCSPISGHRSVSWYQQTPGQGLQFLFEYFSETQRNKGNFPGRFSGRQFSNSRSEMNVSTLELGDSALYLCASSLGGQGAQETQYFGPGTRLLVL.

The chain recombines TRBV18 with TRBJ2-3, with TRBD2 matching 8 bases. This CDR3 contains 15 residues. The V and J ends lost 6 bases and 2 bases, in that order; junction bases with no gene match: 7. From germline, CDR1 is KGHSH and CDR2 LQKENI. The CDR3 sequence is CASSQRGTFTDTQYF. In DNA form, the CDR3 reads TGTGCCAGCTCTCAGCGGGGGACATTCACAGATACGCAGTATTTT.